The text below deals with one T cell receptor beta chain. Its specificity is not known. Using RNA transcripts as the source, TCR beta CDR3 regions were amplified. The TCR CDR3 first-round RT-PCR relied on the HTBI primer set. One entry per CDR3 protein, called by TCRdb with MiXCR from the multiplex PCR reads. Among 480,000 or so distinct CDR3 sequences listed, 46% were seen once. The record originates from a study of T cells in Graves' hyperthyroidism and ophthalmopathy. The V gene's germline CDR1 is SGHRS and CDR2 YFSETQ. This CDR3 has 15 residues. V dropped 3 bases and J dropped 5; count of bases not matched to a gene: 7. In making diagnoses, clinical symptoms, serum thyroxine and TRAb, thyroid ultrasound and orbital computed tomography were all used. Regarding the study as a whole: Most clonotypes expanded in the thyroid (above 0.001) were also present in blood. A model using 13 V-J features told ophthalmopathy apart from stable hyperthyroidism.

Specimen: peripheral blood or thyroid tissue (not recorded which). The receptor was isolated from an adult woman with Graves' disease, either hyperthyroidism or ophthalmopathy (not recorded which). The rearrangement links TRBV5-1 to TRBJ2-7, with TRBD2 matching 11 bases. In nucleotides, the CDR3 is TGCGCCAGCAGCTCCCGACTAGCGGGAATGAACGAGCAGTACTTC. Its translation: CASSSRLAGMNEQYF.